This entry concerns a single T cell receptor (beta chain). This sample stems from a study of shared clonotypes between healthy human individuals. This CDR3 comprises 13 residues. Trimming cost V 1 base and J 0 bases, with 4 bases left between them. The germline V gene has CDR1 SGHRS and CDR2 YFSETQ. Profiled with immunoSEQ multiplex PCR; TCRdb holds only in-frame clones, not every one. The table includes roughly 1,000,000 clones, around 78% detected once. This rearrangement joins TRBV5-1 to TRBJ1-1; D gene unclear. This sequence was found in a man aged 18-30 years in good health. Some clones in this sample may be carry-over from other donors' samples. Sequenced material: memory CD4+ T cells from PBMCs. As to subset: CD45RA-negative fraction. The CDR3 sequence: CASSLMLNTEAFF. CDR3 nucleotides: TGCGCCAGCAGCTTGATGTTGAACACTGAAGCTTTCTTT. The entire variable domain, with the rest obtained from reference TRBV5-1 and TRBJ1-1, is as follows: KAGVTQTPRYLIKTRGQQVTLSCSPISGHRSVSWYQQTPGQGLQFLFEYFSETQRNKGNFPGRFSGRQFSNSRSEMNVSTLELGDSALYLCASSLMLNTEAFFGQGTRLTVV.